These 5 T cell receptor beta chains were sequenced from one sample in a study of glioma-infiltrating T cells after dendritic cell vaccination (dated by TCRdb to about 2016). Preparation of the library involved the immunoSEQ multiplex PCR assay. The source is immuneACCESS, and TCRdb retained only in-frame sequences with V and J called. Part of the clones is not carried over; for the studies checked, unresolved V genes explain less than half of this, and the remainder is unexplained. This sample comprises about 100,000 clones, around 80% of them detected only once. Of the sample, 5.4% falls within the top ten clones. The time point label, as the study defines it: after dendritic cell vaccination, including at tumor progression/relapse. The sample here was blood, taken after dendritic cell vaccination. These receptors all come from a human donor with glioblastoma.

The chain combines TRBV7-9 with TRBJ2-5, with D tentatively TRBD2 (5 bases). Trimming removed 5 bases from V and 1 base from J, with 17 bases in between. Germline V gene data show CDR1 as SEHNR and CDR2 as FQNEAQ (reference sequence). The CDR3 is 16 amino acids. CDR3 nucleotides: TGTGCCAGCAGCCCGGGTAGCGTTAGTACCCAAGAGACCCAGTACTTC. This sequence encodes CASSPGSVSTQETQYF. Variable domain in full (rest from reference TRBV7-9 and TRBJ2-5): DTGVSQNPRHKITKRGQNVTFRCDPISEHNRLYWYRQTLGQGPEFLTYFQNEAQLEKSRLLSDRFSAERPKGSFSTLEIQRTEQGDSAMYLCASSPGSVSTQETQYFGPGTRLLVL.

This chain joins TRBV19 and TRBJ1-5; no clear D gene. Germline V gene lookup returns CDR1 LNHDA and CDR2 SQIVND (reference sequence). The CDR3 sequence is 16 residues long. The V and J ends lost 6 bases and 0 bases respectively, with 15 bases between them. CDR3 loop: CASRRAFHNSNQPQHF. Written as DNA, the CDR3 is TGTGCCAGTAGGAGGGCATTCCATAATAGCAATCAGCCCCAGCATTTT. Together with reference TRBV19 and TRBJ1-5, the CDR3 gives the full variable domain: DGGITQSPKYLFRKEGQNVTLSCEQNLNHDAMYWYRQDPGQGLRLIYYSQIVNDFQKGDIAEGYSVSREKKESFPLTVTSAQKNPTAFYLCASRRAFHNSNQPQHFGDGTRLSIL.

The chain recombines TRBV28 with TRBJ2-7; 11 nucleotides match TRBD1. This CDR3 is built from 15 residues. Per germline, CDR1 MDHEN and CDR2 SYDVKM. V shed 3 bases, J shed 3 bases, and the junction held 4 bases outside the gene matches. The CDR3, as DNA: TGTGCCAGCAGTTTCCGGGACAGGGGGATCTACGAGCAGTACTTC. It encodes CASSFRDRGIYEQYF.

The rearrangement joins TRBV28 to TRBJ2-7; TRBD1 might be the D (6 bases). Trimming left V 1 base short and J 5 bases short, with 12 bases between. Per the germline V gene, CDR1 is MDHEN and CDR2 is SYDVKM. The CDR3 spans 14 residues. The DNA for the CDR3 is TGTGCCAGCAGTTTATCGAGCAGGGGCGACGAGCAGTACTTC. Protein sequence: CASSLSSRGDEQYF.

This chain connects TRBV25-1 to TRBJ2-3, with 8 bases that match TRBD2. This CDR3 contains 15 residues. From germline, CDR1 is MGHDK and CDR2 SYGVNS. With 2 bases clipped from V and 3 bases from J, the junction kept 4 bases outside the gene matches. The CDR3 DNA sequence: TGTGCCAGCAGTGAAAGCGGGAGTCTAACAGATACGCAGTATTTT. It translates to CASSESGSLTDTQYF.